One sample yielded the 27 T cell receptor beta chains listed below, sequenced in a study of beta chain features in type 1 diabetes. Expressed TCRB transcripts were sequenced, since all the RNA that had been isolated was reverse transcribed. Libraries were prepared by immunoSEQ multiplex PCR; TCRdb keeps only in-frame clonotypes and omits some of them. There are 390,000 or so clones in the sample; approximately 15% occur only once, and roughly 0.036% lies in the top ten. Sequenced input: naive CD4+ T cells from blood. Receptors originate from a young man in good health.

This clone was picked up a small number of times. The V and J genes are TRBV2 and TRBJ1-6, with no clear D. The CDR3 is 12 residues long. Germline V gene lookup returns CDR1 SNHLY and CDR2 FYNNEI. V was clipped by 1 base and J by 8 bases, with 3 bases between them. The CDR3 nucleotides are TGTGCCAGCAGTGAAGGCGATTCACCCCTCCACTTT. Translating gives CASSEGDSPLHF.

This clone turned up a few times. This sample also contains other DNA sequences that code for the same CDR3. The chain links TRBV5-1 to TRBJ2-5, with TRBD2 matching 8 bases. The CDR3 has 13 amino acids. With V trimmed by 2 bases and J by 4 bases, 1 base remained unmatched. Germline V gene data show CDR1 as SGHRS and CDR2 as YFSETQ. The DNA for the CDR3 is TGCGCCAGCAGCTTCAGCGGGGGAGAGACCCAGTACTTC. Its translation: CASSFSGGETQYF.

This clone was picked up a small number of times. The rearrangement links TRBV2 to TRBJ2-5, with a weak D call TRBD1 (6 bases). V lost 9 bases to trimming and J lost 2 bases, with 10 bases between them. The V gene's germline CDR1 is SNHLY and CDR2 FYNNEI. The CDR3 is made up of 12 amino acids. The CDR3 sequence is CASGTLQETQYF. CDR3 DNA sequence: TGTGCCAGTGGGACACTACAAGAGACCCAGTACTTC. The entire variable domain, with the rest obtained from reference TRBV2 and TRBJ2-5, is as follows: EPEVTQTPSHQVTQMGQEVILRCVPISNHLYFYWYRQILGQKVEFLVSFYNNEISEKSEIFDDQFSVERPDGSNFTLKIRSTKLEDSAMYFCASGTLQETQYFGPGTRLLVL.

This clone has only a few counts. This chain joins TRBV11-2 and TRBJ2-5; D might be TRBD1 or TRBD2, each matching 6 bases. V shed 4 bases and J shed 3 bases, with 9 bases lying between them. The germline V gene encodes CDR1 SGHAT and CDR2 FQNNGV. The CDR3 totals 13 residues. The CDR3 nucleotides read TGTGCCAGCAGCTGGGGGGCTAAAGAGACCCAGTACTTC. Its translation: CASSWGAKETQYF.

This clone was detected a few times. The chain combines TRBV5-1 with TRBJ2-3, with D possibly matching TRBD2 (5 bases). Germline V gene lookup returns CDR1 SGHRS and CDR2 YFSETQ. V shed 0 bases and J shed 2 bases, with 10 bases lying between them. CDR3 length: 15 amino acids. The CDR3 nucleotides read TGCGCCAGCAGCTTGGCGGGGTTAGACACAGATACGCAGTATTTT. Protein: CASSLAGLDTDTQYF.

This clone was seen more than once but under ten times. The chain is built from TRBV10-2 and TRBJ2-7; D is perhaps TRBD2 (6 bases). The CDR3 is 13 residues long. V lost 2 bases to trimming and J lost 7 bases, with 12 bases between them. In germline, CDR1 is WSHSY, CDR2 SAAADI. The CDR3 nucleotides are TGCGCCAGCAGTGAGATCGGGAGTGGAGAGCAGTACGTC. Protein: CASSEIGSGEQYV.

J is TRBJ1-1 and V is TRBV6-5, with 8 bases that match TRBD1. The CDR3 has 12 amino acids. Germline V gives CDR1 MNHEY, CDR2 SVGAGI. V lost 9 bases, J lost 5 bases, and 5 bases stayed unmatched. CDR3 coding DNA: TGTGCCAGTTCGACAGGGGTGACTGAAGCTTTCTTT. It is translated as CASSTGVTEAFF.

This sequence joins TRBV14 and TRBJ2-1; 9 bases align to TRBD1. V dropped 4 bases and J dropped 5; count of bases not matched to a gene: 9. This CDR3 is 16 amino acids long. CDR1 and CDR2 (germline): SGHDN, FVKESK. This chain's CDR3 is CASSPNRQGVDNEQFF. CDR3 DNA sequence: TGTGCCAGCAGCCCGAATCGACAGGGGGTGGACAATGAGCAGTTCTTC.

This clone was detected a few times. This same CDR3 is encoded by further DNA sequences in the sample. The CDR3 DNA follows: TGTGCCAGCAGCGTAGAGGGGGGGAGGCGTTATGAGCAGTTCTTC. Its translation is CASSVEGGRRYEQFF. The V gene is TRBV9, the J gene TRBJ2-1, with a weak D call TRBD2 (7 bases). Between the trimmed V and J ends, which lost 0 bases and 8 bases, there was a span of 15 bases. Germline lookup yields CDR1 SGDLS and CDR2 YYNGEE. This CDR3 has 15 amino acids.

CDR3 amino acids: CASSLGGFSQFYNEQFF. DNA of the CDR3: TGTGCCAGCAGCTTAGGAGGTTTTTCACAATTCTACAATGAGCAGTTCTTC. The chain has TRBV7-2 and TRBJ2-1; D gene unclear. Germline CDR1 is SGHTA and CDR2 is FQGNSA. The CDR3 runs 17 residues. Trimming left V 1 base short and J 3 bases short, with 16 bases between.

This clone has just a few counts. The chain employs TRBV19 and TRBJ2-2; 12 bases are shared with TRBD2. Trimming at V came to 5 bases and at J to 6 bases, leaving 7 bases not matched to a gene. The germline V gene has CDR1 LNHDA and CDR2 SQIVND (reference sequence). CDR3 length: 16 amino acids. The CDR3 sequence is CASSLATSGSPGELFF. CDR3 bases: TGTGCCAGTAGTTTAGCGACTAGCGGGAGCCCCGGGGAGCTGTTTTTT.

For this clone: Relative to the germline gene, one junction end is altered; a read error may explain this. The chain employs TRBV30 and TRBJ2-1, with 8 bases lining up with TRBD2. The CDR3 covers 14 residues. Germline V CDR1 and CDR2: GTSNPN, SVGIG (reference sequence). DNA for the CDR3: TGTGCCTGGAGTGGACGGGAGGGATACAATGAGCAGGTCTTC. Protein sequence: CAWSGREGYNEQVF.

This rearrangement joins TRBV7-2 to TRBJ2-1; D unresolved. This CDR3 comprises 13 residues. Germline V lookup: CDR1 SGHTA, CDR2 FQGNSA. The germline V and J ends were trimmed by 6 bases and 4 bases, with 10 bases remaining between them. The CDR3 region is CASRRPDYNEQFF. Written as DNA, the CDR3 is TGTGCCAGCAGACGACCAGATTACAATGAGCAGTTCTTC.

This chain's CDR3 is CASSLPGRGEETQYF. DNA of the CDR3: TGCGCCAGCAGCTTGCCTGGGAGGGGCGAAGAGACCCAGTACTTC. The J gene is TRBJ2-5, the V gene TRBV5-1; 7 nucleotides line up with TRBD2. Germline-derived CDR1 and CDR2 are SGHRS and YFSETQ. The ends lost 1 base at V and 3 bases at J; junction bases unmatched: 6. The CDR3 is 15 residues long.

The chain joins TRBV5-4 to TRBJ2-1; D call uncertain. The CDR3 totals 15 residues. Germline assignment: CDR1 SGHNT and CDR2 YYREEE (reference sequence). V lost 4 bases to trimming and J lost 0 bases, with 11 bases between them. CDR3 in amino acids: CASSTSASSYNEQFF. In nucleotides, the CDR3 is TGTGCCAGCAGCACCTCTGCGAGCTCCTACAATGAGCAGTTCTTC.

The genes are TRBV7-9 and TRBJ2-7; D is undetermined. The V gene's germline CDR1 is SEHNR and CDR2 FQNEAQ (reference sequence). This CDR3 is built from 14 residues. Deletions cut 3 bases from V and 4 bases from J, with 13 bases between. The CDR3 coding sequence is TGTGCCAGCAGCTTGGACGCTAAGGAATACGAGCAGTACGTC. This codes for CASSLDAKEYEQYV.

The rearrangement uses TRBV7-2 and TRBJ2-5; D is perhaps TRBD2 (5 bases). Germline values: CDR1 SGHTA, CDR2 FQGNSA. The CDR3 length is 13 residues. Deletions cut 9 bases from V and 9 bases from J, with 20 bases between. The CDR3 sequence is CASSGGPKRAQYF. The CDR3 bases are TGTGCCAGTTCAGGTGGTCCCAAGAGGGCCCAGTACTTC.

V usage is TRBV4-3 and J usage is TRBJ2-5; D unresolved. Trimming cost V 4 bases and J 2 bases, with 14 bases left between them. CDR1 is LGHNA, CDR2 YSLEER, per germline. This CDR3 is built from 15 residues. The CDR3 here is CASSPGPRRQETQYF. CDR3 coding DNA: TGCGCCAGCAGCCCCGGCCCCAGGCGACAAGAGACCCAGTACTTC.

This rearrangement joins TRBV11-2 to TRBJ2-2; no definite D call. The CDR3 extends over 12 amino acids. Trimming took 5 bases from V and 2 from J, leaving 3 bases between them. CDR1 and CDR2 (germline): SGHAT, FQNNGV. CDR3 residues: CASSPNTGELFF. CDR3 DNA sequence: TGTGCCAGCAGCCCTAACACCGGGGAGCTGTTTTTT. Together with reference TRBV11-2 and TRBJ2-2, the CDR3 gives the full variable domain: EAGVAQSPRYKIIEKRQSVAFWCNPISGHATLYWYQQILGQGPKLLIQFQNNGVVDDSQLPKDRFSAERLKGVDSTLKIQPAKLEDSAVYLCASSPNTGELFFGEGSRLTVL.

This clone was counted only a few times. The gene calls are TRBV7-3 and TRBJ2-7; 9 positions match TRBD1. This CDR3 region has 15 residues. J lost 1 base, V lost 7 bases, and 8 bases had no gene match. Germline CDR1 reads SGHTA; CDR2 reads FQGTGA. DNA of the CDR3: TGTGCCAGCACCGACAGGGGGGGAGAATCCTACGAGCAGTACGTC. Translating gives CASTDRGGESYEQYV.

This clone has more than one count but fewer than ten. The V and J genes are TRBV9 and TRBJ2-1; TRBD2 is a possible D gene (5 bases). The germline V gene encodes CDR1 SGDLS and CDR2 YYNGEE. This CDR3 has 15 residues. Trimming took 0 bases from V and 7 from J, leaving 14 bases between them. In DNA form, the CDR3 reads TGTGCCAGCAGCGTAGGAGGACTCACCCTGAATGAGCAGTTCTTC. Residues: CASSVGGLTLNEQFF. Looking up the rest from reference TRBV9 and TRBJ2-1 gives the full variable domain: DSGVTQTPKHLITATGQRVTLRCSPRSGDLSVYWYQQSLDQGLQFLIQYYNGEERAKGNILERFSAQQFPDLHSELNLSSLELGDSALYFCASSVGGLTLNEQFFGPGTRLTVL.

Only a few counts were recorded for this clone. The chain uses TRBV27 and TRBJ1-5, with TRBD1 as a possible D gene (5 bases). Trimming removed 6 bases from V and 0 bases from J, with 12 bases in between. CDR3 length: 15 amino acids. Looked up from germline, CDR1 is MNHEY and CDR2 is SMNVEV (reference sequence). The CDR3 nucleotides are TGTGCCAGCAGCAGGACGGGGGGTAGCAATCAGCCCCAGCATTTT. Translation: CASSRTGGSNQPQHF.

A few counts support this clone. The chain employs TRBV5-1 and TRBJ2-5, with D perhaps matching TRBD1 or TRBD2 (5 bases each). The CDR3 loop spans 15 amino acids. Germline lookup yields CDR1 SGHRS and CDR2 YFSETQ. Trimming stripped 0 bases from V and 2 bases from J, with 11 bases between. The CDR3, as DNA: TGCGCCAGCAGCTTGGGACAGACTATACAAGAGACCCAGTACTTC. As protein: CASSLGQTIQETQYF.

This clone appeared a few times. The CDR3 coding sequence is TGTGCCAGTAGTCCCGACAGAGGCACAGATACGCAGTATTTT. It translates to CASSPDRGTDTQYF. The chain joins TRBV19 to TRBJ2-3; the D gene is possibly TRBD1 (5 bases). The CDR3 has 14 amino acids. The germline V and J ends were trimmed by 5 bases and 1 base, with 10 bases remaining between them. Germline lookup yields CDR1 LNHDA and CDR2 SQIVND (reference sequence).

This clone was seen more than once but under ten times. The same CDR3 can be traced to other DNA sequences in this sample. V and J are TRBV7-9 and TRBJ1-5; D is unclear. Germline-derived CDR1 and CDR2 are SEHNR and FQNEAQ (reference sequence). This CDR3 contains 13 residues. Trimming took off 2 bases at V and 5 bases at J, with 7 bases between the two ends. CDR3 bases: TGTGCCAGCAGCTTACGAAGGGATCAGCCCCAGCATTTT. It encodes CASSLRRDQPQHF.

This chain uses TRBV7-9 with TRBJ1-2; possible D gene TRBD1, 5 bases. The germline CDR1 and CDR2 sequences are SEHNR and FQNEAQ (reference sequence). CDR3 length equals 14 residues. Trimming removed 8 bases at V and 4 bases at J, with 17 bases between. CDR3 amino acids: CASGPVRGGYGYTF. In DNA, the CDR3 is TGTGCCAGCGGCCCAGTAAGGGGCGGCTATGGCTACACCTTC.

This clone has only a few counts. The genes are TRBV7-9 and TRBJ1-1; unclear D gene. CDR3 size: 10 residues. Trimming stripped 10 bases from V and 7 bases from J, with 10 bases between. CDR1 and CDR2 from the germline V gene are SEHNR and FQNEAQ (reference sequence). CDR3 amino acids: CATELDEAFF. In DNA form, the CDR3 reads TGTGCCACCGAACTAGATGAAGCTTTCTTT.